A single sample gave rise to the 18 T cell receptor beta chains below, sequenced in a study of T cell responses to AZD1222 COVID-19 vaccine. This table comes from immunoSEQ multiplex PCR, and its TCRdb copy is limited to in-frame clones, with some not included. The sample has around 130,000 clones; 80% to 95% are singletons. The sequences come from peripheral blood, collected 28 days after the second AZD1222 dose. The receptors originated from an adult who received the AZD1222 COVID-19 vaccine.

The chain links TRBV7-8 to TRBJ1-1, with D possibly TRBD1 on 6 matching bases. The CDR3 is 14 residues long. Trimming left V 1 base short and J 7 bases short, with 13 bases between. The germline CDR1 and CDR2 sequences are SGHVS and FQNEAQ. The CDR3 sequence: CASSLGGWDNEAFF. The DNA of the CDR3 is TGTGCCAGCAGCTTAGGGGGGTGGGACAATGAAGCTTTCTTT.

The CDR3 region has the DNA TGTGCCAGCAGTCGAATCGCGAGCACTGAAGCTTTCTTT. Encoded protein: CASSRIASTEAFF. This chain links TRBV13 with TRBJ1-1, with D hard to call. The CDR3 extends over 13 amino acids. With 6 bases removed from V and 4 bases from J, the gap between germline ends came to 12 bases. The germline V gene encodes CDR1 PRHDT and CDR2 FYEKMQ (reference sequence).

The V and J genes are TRBV19 and TRBJ2-3; 12 bases fit TRBD2. The germline V gene has CDR1 LNHDA and CDR2 SQIVND (reference sequence). V dropped 4 bases and J dropped 6; count of bases not matched to a gene: 5. This CDR3 region has 15 residues. In DNA form, the CDR3 reads TGTGCCAGTAGTACCCGACTAGCGGGAGTGGATACGCAGTATTTT. Protein product: CASSTRLAGVDTQYF.

The chain has TRBV27 and TRBJ2-5; the match to TRBD1 covers 8 bases. Germline V gene sequence: CDR1 MNHEY, CDR2 SMNVEV (reference sequence). Trimming cost V 2 bases and J 5 bases; bases outside gene matches: 7. This CDR3 region has 15 residues. CDR3 nucleotide sequence: TGTGCCAGCAGTTTACAGGGGGCAGGGCGGGAGACCCAGTACTTC. This translates into CASSLQGAGRETQYF.

The rearrangement links TRBV7-2 to TRBJ1-1; D perhaps matches TRBD1 (6 bases). V was clipped by 6 bases and J by 11 bases, with 22 bases between them. The CDR3 spans 14 residues. Germline values: CDR1 SGHTA, CDR2 FQGNSA. CDR3 sequence: CASSPIAGAPGAFF. As DNA, the CDR3 is TGTGCCAGCAGTCCTATCGCAGGGGCCCCAGGCGCTTTCTTT.

The rearrangement links TRBV13 to TRBJ2-3; TRBD1 aligns across 10 bases. The V and J ends lost 5 bases and 4 bases, in that order; junction bases with no gene match: 3. The CDR3 totals 14 residues. CDR1 and CDR2 from the germline V gene are PRHDT and FYEKMQ (reference sequence). CDR3 residues: CASSPGQGADTQYF. As DNA, the CDR3 is TGTGCCAGCAGCCCTGGACAGGGGGCAGATACGCAGTATTTT.

CDR3 sequence: CASSPDGGANVLTF. The CDR3 DNA reads as TGTGCCAGCAGCCCCGATGGCGGGGCCAACGTCCTGACTTTC. The chain employs TRBV11-3 and TRBJ2-6; D unclear. Germline V gene lookup returns CDR1 SGHNT and CDR2 YENEEA. The ends were cut back, 5 bases at V and 4 bases at J, with 9 bases in the middle. The CDR3 contains 14 residues.

The chain employs TRBV5-5 and TRBJ1-2, with 9 bases identical to TRBD1. CDR3 size: 14 residues. V dropped 0 bases and J dropped 8; count of bases not matched to a gene: 5. CDR1 is SGHKS, CDR2 YYEKEE, per germline (reference sequence). The CDR3 loop is CASSLGGTGNGYTF. CDR3 nucleotides: TGTGCCAGCAGCTTGGGTGGGACAGGGAACGGCTACACCTTC.

The CDR3 bases are TGCAGCGTTGCCCCGGGGGTCGACACCGGGGAGCTGTTTTTT. This codes for CSVAPGVDTGELFF. The rearrangement joins TRBV29-1 to TRBJ2-2; D may be TRBD2 (6 bases). V was trimmed by 4 bases and J by 3 bases, leaving 12 bases between them. CDR3 length: 14 residues. CDR1 and CDR2 (germline): SQVTM, ANQGSEA.

The chain has TRBV4-3 and TRBJ1-2; D might be TRBD1 (6 bases). In germline, CDR1 is LGHNA, CDR2 YSLEER. Trimming removed 0 bases from V and 4 bases from J, with 15 bases in between. The CDR3 is 16 amino acids. CDR3 nucleotides: TGCGCCAGCAGCCAAGAGGCTGGGGGGCAGGTCTATGGCTACACCTTC. Translating gives CASSQEAGGQVYGYTF.

This sequence joins TRBV19 and TRBJ2-1; maybe TRBD2 (6 bases). Per germline, CDR1 LNHDA and CDR2 SQIVND (reference sequence). Deletions cut 5 bases from V and 0 bases from J, with 20 bases between. The CDR3 sequence is 18 residues long. In DNA form, the CDR3 reads TGTGCCAGTAGTCCCGGCCGGGAGTCAACGAGCTCCTACAATGAGCAGTTCTTC. This sequence encodes CASSPGRESTSSYNEQFF.

The chain links TRBV4-3 to TRBJ2-2, with 8 bases fitting TRBD2. The V and J ends lost 4 bases and 5 bases, in that order; junction bases with no gene match: 12. The CDR3 sequence is 17 residues long. Germline-derived CDR1 and CDR2 are LGHNA and YSLEER. The CDR3 region has the DNA TGCGCCAGCAGCCCAAATCCCGGGAGGGCGGAAACCGGGGAGCTGTTTTTT. Translated: CASSPNPGRAETGELFF.

The genes are TRBV15 and TRBJ1-5; D is uncertain. Germline-derived CDR1 and CDR2 are LNHNV and YYDKDF (reference sequence). This CDR3 is built from 16 residues. Trimming pared 0 bases from V and 3 bases from J, leaving 12 bases between. The CDR3 loop reads CATSRDLGGFNQPQHF. CDR3 DNA: TGTGCCACCAGCAGAGATCTCGGAGGCTTCAATCAGCCCCAGCATTTT. The complete variable domain, with remaining parts taken from reference TRBV15 and TRBJ1-5, reads DAMVIQNPRYQVTQFGKPVTLSCSQTLNHNVMYWYQQKSSQAPKLLFHYYDKDFNNEADTPDNFQSRRPNTSFCFLDIRSPGLGDTAMYLCATSRDLGGFNQPQHFGDGTRLSIL.

This clone was counted once. V usage is TRBV9 and J usage is TRBJ2-1; D is perhaps TRBD1 or TRBD2 (5 bases each). In germline, CDR1 is SGDLS, CDR2 YYNGEE. V was shortened by 4 bases and J by 9 bases, with 14 bases between the two germline ends. This CDR3 has 13 residues. CDR3 sequence: CASSSGPPGEQFF. For the CDR3, the DNA is TGTGCCAGCAGCTCGGGACCACCGGGTGAGCAGTTCTTC.

The table lists this clone with a count of one. The chain recombines TRBV27 with TRBJ1-5; 10 nucleotides match TRBD1. The CDR3 has 15 residues. After removal of 6 bases from V and 6 bases from J, the junction contained 8 bases not matched to a gene. CDR1 is MNHEY, CDR2 SMNVEV, per germline (reference sequence). The DNA of the CDR3 is TGTGCCAGCAGCGCCGGGACAGGGGTTCTTCAGCCCCAGCATTTT. Its protein product is CASSAGTGVLQPQHF.

This sequence joins TRBV6-6 and TRBJ1-3; 7 bases agree with TRBD1. Germline trimming cut 10 bases from V and 3 bases from J; bases unmatched to any gene: 9. The germline CDR1 and CDR2 sequences are MNHNY and SVGAGI (reference sequence). CDR3 length: 14 residues. The CDR3 DNA reads as TGTGCCACCACCGGACAGGAGGATGGAAACACCATATATTTT. Translation: CATTGQEDGNTIYF.

V usage is TRBV7-3 and J usage is TRBJ2-1; 9 bases align to TRBD2. CDR1 is SGHTA and CDR2 is FQGTGA in the germline V gene. J lost 9 bases, V lost 2 bases, and 5 bases had no gene match. The CDR3 spans 14 residues. CDR3 sequence (DNA): TGTGCCAGCAGCTTAGGCGGGAGGGCCTCTGAGCAGTTCTTC. Translated: CASSLGGRASEQFF.

This chain joins TRBV7-8 and TRBJ1-6, with 11 nucleotides matching TRBD1. The J segment lost 7 bases and the V segment lost 7 bases, leaving 12 bases of the junction unmatched. In germline, CDR1 is SGHVS, CDR2 FQNEAQ. The CDR3 totals 17 residues. The CDR3 nucleotides are TGTGCCAGCACCCTGGGAGGACAGGGGGCTAGAAATTCACCCCTCCACTTT. Protein product: CASTLGGQGARNSPLHF.